One sample yielded the 8 T cell receptor beta chains listed below, sequenced in a study of OX40 agonist ivuxolimab in advanced cancers. Measured with immunoSEQ multiplex PCR; TCRdb has only the in-frame clones, and not every one. The sample has approximately 60,000 clones, around 86% seen once; the top ten hold 0.35% to 0.45%. Sequencing used CD4+ or CD8+ T cells sorted from blood, obtained in a trial of the OX40 agonist ivuxolimab. Receptors originate from an adult with an advanced solid tumor such as melanoma, head and neck, liver or kidney cancer.

The rearrangement links TRBV6-5 to TRBJ2-5; 7 bases are a match to TRBD1. From germline, CDR1 is MNHEY and CDR2 SVGAGI. Losses at the gene ends were 6 bases for V and 1 base for J; bases not matched to a gene: 5. This CDR3 region has 14 residues. The CDR3: CASSSGTAQETQYF. The CDR3 DNA sequence: TGTGCCAGCAGCTCCGGGACAGCCCAAGAGACCCAGTACTTC.

This clone has only a few counts. The chain couples TRBV4-2 to TRBJ1-1; D uncertain. The length of the CDR3 is 12 residues. V lost 3 bases, J lost 11 bases, and 13 bases lay in between. Germline V gene data show CDR1 as LGHNA and CDR2 as YNFKEQ. In DNA, the CDR3 is TGTGCCAGCAGCCAGGGTGACCGCGGCGCTTTCTTT. Its translation is CASSQGDRGAFF.

The chain joins TRBV5-1 to TRBJ1-2; weak D call: TRBD1 (6 bases). The germline V and J ends were trimmed by 7 bases and 4 bases, with 17 bases remaining between them. CDR1 SGHRS and CDR2 YFSETQ come from the germline V gene. CDR3 length equals 14 residues. CDR3 in amino acids: CASGDGGRTYGYTF. The CDR3 DNA follows: TGCGCCAGCGGGGATGGGGGGCGGACCTATGGCTACACCTTC.

The genes are TRBV6-1 and TRBJ1-4; D gene ambiguous. Trimming removed 6 bases at V and 4 bases at J, with 12 bases between. Germline CDR1 reads MNHNS; CDR2 reads SASEGT. The CDR3 has 14 residues. The CDR3 region has the DNA TGTGCCAGCAGCAGGACGGAATTTAATGAAAAACTGTTTTTT. The encoded protein is CASSRTEFNEKLFF.

The chain employs TRBV7-2 and TRBJ2-7; D is ambiguous. The CDR3 loop spans 14 amino acids. The V and J ends lost 2 bases and 2 bases respectively, with 10 bases between them. CDR1 is SGHTA and CDR2 is FQGNSA in the germline V gene. CDR3 sequence (DNA): TGTGCCAGCAGCTTAAGTGGGGATACCTACGAGCAGTACTTC. It codes for CASSLSGDTYEQYF.

The chain uses TRBV4-1 and TRBJ1-1, with unresolved D. The germline CDR1 and CDR2 sequences are MGHRA and YSYEKL. Trimming left V 4 bases short and J 4 bases short, with 13 bases between. The CDR3 length is 14 residues. The CDR3 coding sequence is TGCGCCAGCAGCCCCTCCCAGGCGACCACTGAAGCTTTCTTT. It encodes CASSPSQATTEAFF.

This chain uses TRBV30 with TRBJ1-1; maybe TRBD1 (5 bases). CDR1 is GTSNPN, CDR2 SVGIG, per germline (reference sequence). This CDR3 is 15 amino acids long. Trimming cost V 0 bases and J 4 bases, with 15 bases left between them. Here the CDR3 reads CAWSVRGRESTEAFF. The CDR3, as DNA: TGTGCCTGGAGTGTACGCGGCAGGGAGAGCACTGAAGCTTTCTTT.

The chain combines TRBV4-2 with TRBJ2-7, with a possible D match to TRBD1 (6 bases). V lost 5 bases, J lost 6 bases, and 14 bases lay in between. Germline V CDR1 and CDR2: LGHNA, YNFKEQ. CDR3 length: 13 residues. CDR3 residues: CASSWGTKGEQYF. The CDR3 coding sequence is TGTGCCAGCAGCTGGGGGACAAAGGGCGAGCAGTACTTC.